A selection of T cell receptor beta chains follows, all from one sample in a study of blood T cell repertoires in COVID-19. Libraries were prepared by immunoSEQ multiplex PCR; TCRdb keeps only in-frame clonotypes and omits some of them. The sample holds tens of thousands of clones, about 85% seen once. Sequencing used peripheral blood. The receptors stem from a human donor in a cohort sampled during active COVID-19. The CDR3 runs from the conserved cysteine through the conserved F or W. Each record gives: J gene, D gene, V gene, clone size, CDR3 DNA, CDR3 protein. D genes are given only for firm matches. Clone sizes are given selectively: once, few, many, or a class where the clone is expanded.

TRBJ1-4 | - | TRBV7-8 | - | TGTGCCAGCAGCTCTCGCGGAATGAATAATGAAAAACTGTTTTTT | CASSSRGMNNEKLFF
TRBJ1-3 | TRBD1 | TRBV18 | - | TGTGCCAGCTCACCAGCCTTACAGGGGCTCTCAGACACCATATATTTT | CASSPALQGLSDTIYF
TRBJ2-1 | - | TRBV10-3 | - | TGTGCCATCTCCGGAGGAGCGGCCTCCTACAATGAACAGTTCTTC | CAISGGAASYNEQFF
TRBJ1-2 | - | TRBV6-5 | - | TGTGCCAGCAGCGCCGGACTAGGCGAGGACTATGGCTACACCTTC | CASSAGLGEDYGYTF
TRBJ2-7 | - | TRBV5-1 | - | TGCGCCAGCAGCTGGGGTCCCCGGACTTCAGGTCTCTACGAGCAGTACTTC | CASSWGPRTSGLYEQYF
TRBJ2-2 | TRBD1 | TRBV19 | few | TGTGCCAGTAGTATCAGGGACAGGGGAAACACCGGGGAGCTGTTTTTT | CASSIRDRGNTGELFF
TRBJ2-6 | - | TRBV3-1/TRBV3-2 | once | TGTGCCAGCAGCCAAGATCTCGGGGGCTCTGGGGCCAACGTCCTGACTTTC | CASSQDLGGSGANVLTF
TRBJ1-2 | TRBD1 | TRBV4-1 | - | TGCGCCAGCAGCCAAGATACACCCCGGGACAGAAGTAACTATGGCTACACCTTC | CASSQDTPRDRSNYGYTF
TRBJ1-6 | TRBD1 | TRBV5-1 | - | TGCGCCAGCAGCCAGGATACAGGGGGCTCTCAGGCCCTCCACTTT | CASSQDTGGSQALHF
TRBJ1-2 | - | TRBV14 | - | TGTGCCAGCAGCCAAGTTCCGGTTTTTGGCTACACCTTC | CASSQVPVFGYTF
TRBJ2-1 | - | TRBV6-1 | - | TGTGCCAGCAGTGAACTTAGGACAGCCCGTCAGTTCTTC | CASSELRTARQFF
TRBJ2-5 | TRBD2 | TRBV10-1 | - | TGCGCCAGCAGTGAGAGTTCGGGAGGGGAGACCCAGTACTTC | CASSESSGGETQYF
TRBJ2-2 | TRBD1 | TRBV7-8 | once | TGTGCCAGCAGCTGGGACAGGGCTGGCGGGGAGCTGTTTTTT | CASSWDRAGGELFF
TRBJ1-2 | TRBD1 | TRBV12-3/TRBV12-4 | - | TGTGCCAGCAGTCGAGAGACAGGGGGGGGCTACACCTTC | CASSRETGGGYTF
TRBJ1-1 | - | TRBV3-1/TRBV3-2 | - | TGTGCCAGCAGCCAAGATTGGGGGAGGGTGAACACTGAAGCTTTCTTT | CASSQDWGRVNTEAFF
TRBJ2-7 | TRBD2 | TRBV6-5 | - | TGTGCCAGCAGCCGGGGGGGCGAGCAGTACTTC | CASSRGGEQYF
TRBJ2-1 | TRBD1 | TRBV5-1 | - | TGCGCCAGCAGCTTGGGGACAGGGATTAACAATGAGCAGTTCTTC | CASSLGTGINNEQFF
TRBJ2-1 | TRBD2 | TRBV6-1 | - | TGTGCCAGCAGTGAAGTATTAGTGCGGGAGCAGAATGAGCAGTTCTTC | CASSEVLVREQNEQFF
TRBJ1-1 | - | TRBV6-1 | - | TGTGCCAGCAGTGAAATGGCAGGTATGAACACTGAAGCTTTCTTT | CASSEMAGMNTEAFF
TRBJ2-1 | - | TRBV4-1 | once | TGCGCCAGCAGCCAAGAGTATAGCGGATCCTACAATGAGCAGTTCTTC | CASSQEYSGSYNEQFF
TRBJ2-5 | - | TRBV18 | once | TGTGCCAGCTCACCGATTGGGGGCAAGGAGACCCAGTACTTC | CASSPIGGKETQYF
TRBJ1-4 | - | TRBV5-1 | - | TGCGCCAGCAGCTTGGATGGGGGAGGCGAAAAACTGTTTTTT | CASSLDGGGEKLFF
TRBJ2-7 | TRBD2 | TRBV6-5 | - | TGTGCCAGCAGTCGGACTAGCGGGAGGTCCTACGAGCAGTACTTC | CASSRTSGRSYEQYF
TRBJ2-5 | TRBD2 | TRBV7-6 | - | TGTGCCAGCAGCTTAGGGGTAGCGGGAGCTCGGGAGACCCAGTACTTC | CASSLGVAGARETQYF
TRBJ2-1 | TRBD2 | TRBV5-6 | few | TGTGCCAGCAGACCGAGCGGGAGGTTGAATGAGCAGTTCTTC | CASRPSGRLNEQFF
TRBJ1-2 | - | TRBV2 | - | TGTGCCAGCAGTGAAGGGCGGGGCACCTATGGCTACACCTTC | CASSEGRGTYGYTF
TRBJ2-2 | - | TRBV10-3 | - | TGTGCCATCAGTAAGGGAGGTGGGGAGCTGTTTTTT | CAISKGGGELFF
TRBJ2-1 | TRBD2 | TRBV27 | - | TGTGCCAGCAGCGCTAGCGGGAAGGGTTCCTACAATGAGCAGTTCTTC | CASSASGKGSYNEQFF
TRBJ1-5 | - | TRBV3-1/TRBV3-2 | - | TGTGCCAGCAGCCAAGGCAGGGGACACGGAAGGGATCAGCCCCAGCATTTT | CASSQGRGHGRDQPQHF
TRBJ2-2 | TRBD2 | TRBV7-2 | - | TGTGCCAGCACCCCAATTAGCGGGTTTAGTACCGGGGAGCTGTTTTTT | CASTPISGFSTGELFF
TRBJ1-1 | - | TRBV9 | - | TGTGCCAGCAGCGTTAGCGAGGACGGGGGTAGCGCTGAAGCTTTCTTT | CASSVSEDGGSAEAFF
TRBJ2-7 | TRBD1 | TRBV6-1 | - | TGTGCCAGCAGTGAAGGACAGGGGGCCTACGAGCAGTACTTC | CASSEGQGAYEQYF
TRBJ2-1 | TRBD2 | TRBV20-1 | - | TGCAGTGTCCCCTCCGGACTAGCGGCACTCTTC | CSVPSGLAALF
TRBJ2-1 | TRBD2 | TRBV25-1 | - | TGTGCCAGCAGTGATGGCGGGGGCTCCTACAATGAGCAGTTCTTC | CASSDGGGSYNEQFF
TRBJ1-1 | - | TRBV10-1 | - | TGCGCCAGCAGTGACCCCCGGCGACAGATGAACACTGAAGCTTTCTTT | CASSDPRRQMNTEAFF
TRBJ2-5 | - | TRBV3-1/TRBV3-2 | - | TGTGCCAGCAAACTGGGAGCGGGCCTCCCCGTGGAGACCCAGTACTTC | CASKLGAGLPVETQYF
TRBJ2-1 | TRBD1 | TRBV19 | once | TGTGCCAGTACATGGGGACAGGGCCTGGGTGAGCAGTTCTTC | CASTWGQGLGEQFF
TRBJ2-1 | TRBD2 | TRBV5-1 | - | TGCGCCAGCAGCTTGGGCGGGAGCTCCTACAATGAGCAGTTCTTC | CASSLGGSSYNEQFF
TRBJ2-1 | - | TRBV6-5 | - | TGTGCCAGCAGTTCCCGCAGGAACAATGAGCAGTTCTTC | CASSSRRNNEQFF
TRBJ2-7 | - | TRBV6-1 | - | TGTGCCAGCAGTGAACTCCCGGAGGAGACCTACGAGCAGTACTTC | CASSELPEETYEQYF
TRBJ2-1 | - | TRBV11-2 | - | TGTGCCAGCAGCTTACTCGCTAGGAAACCTTACAATGAGCAGTTCTTC | CASSLLARKPYNEQFF
TRBJ1-4 | - | TRBV6-5 | once | TGTGCCAGTAGGCAAGGGGTACCAGAAAAACTGTTTTTT | CASRQGVPEKLFF
TRBJ2-2 | TRBD1 | TRBV7-9 | once | TGTGCCAGCAGTTCCTATTTTGGGACAGGGGAGAACACCGGGGAGCTGTTTTTT | CASSSYFGTGENTGELFF
TRBJ2-2 | - | TRBV5-1 | - | TGCGCCAGCAGCTTGGAGACAAGCAACACCGGGGAGCTGTTTTTT | CASSLETSNTGELFF
TRBJ2-7 | TRBD2 | TRBV5-1 | - | TGCGCCAGCTCAACTAGCGGGGGGATATCCTACGAGCAGTACTTC | CASSTSGGISYEQYF
TRBJ1-1 | TRBD1 | TRBV11-2 | - | TGTGCCAGCAGCCCCCCCGGGACAGGGAACACTGAAGCTTTCTTT | CASSPPGTGNTEAFF
TRBJ2-5 | TRBD2 | TRBV2 | - | TGTGCCAGCAGAGGACTAGCGGGAGGAGAGACCCAGTACTTC | CASRGLAGGETQYF
TRBJ2-6 | TRBD1 | TRBV5-4 | - | TGTGCCAGCAGCCCCATCCGGACAGGACCATCTGGGGCCAACGTCCTGACTTTC | CASSPIRTGPSGANVLTF
TRBJ2-4 | - | TRBV6-5 | - | TGTGCCAGCAGTTACAAGGGGCCAACCCAAAACATTCAGTACTTC | CASSYKGPTQNIQYF
TRBJ1-1 | TRBD1 | TRBV27 | - | TGTGCCAGCCCCAGTGACAGGGGTCTTGAAGCTTTCTTT | CASPSDRGLEAFF
TRBJ2-1 | - | TRBV5-4 | - | TGTGCCAGCAGAGCACAGTTTATGGATGAGCAGTTCTTC | CASRAQFMDEQFF
TRBJ2-2 | - | TRBV6-5 | - | TGTGCCAGCAGGACTACGGGACAACTCGGGGAGCTGTTTTTT | CASRTTGQLGELFF
TRBJ2-7 | TRBD2 | TRBV6-5 | - | TGTGCCAGCTCAGCGGGATCGGGCGAGCAGTACTTC | CASSAGSGEQYF
TRBJ1-1 | TRBD1 | TRBV18 | - | TGTGCCAGCTCGGCGCAGGGGGCTTTGTTCGGCACTGAAGCTTTCTTT | CASSAQGALFGTEAFF